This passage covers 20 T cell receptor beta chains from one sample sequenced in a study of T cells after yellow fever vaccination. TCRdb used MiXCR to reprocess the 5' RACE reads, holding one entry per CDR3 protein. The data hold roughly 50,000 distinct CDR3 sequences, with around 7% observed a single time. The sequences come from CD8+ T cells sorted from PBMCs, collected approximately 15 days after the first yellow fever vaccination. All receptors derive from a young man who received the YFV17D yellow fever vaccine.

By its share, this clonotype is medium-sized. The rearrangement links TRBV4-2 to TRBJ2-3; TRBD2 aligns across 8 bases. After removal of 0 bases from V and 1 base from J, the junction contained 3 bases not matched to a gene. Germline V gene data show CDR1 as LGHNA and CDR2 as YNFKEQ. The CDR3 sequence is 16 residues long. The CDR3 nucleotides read TGTGCCAGCAGCCAAGATCGAGCGGGGGGCACAGATACGCAGTATTTT. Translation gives CASSQDRAGGTDTQYF.

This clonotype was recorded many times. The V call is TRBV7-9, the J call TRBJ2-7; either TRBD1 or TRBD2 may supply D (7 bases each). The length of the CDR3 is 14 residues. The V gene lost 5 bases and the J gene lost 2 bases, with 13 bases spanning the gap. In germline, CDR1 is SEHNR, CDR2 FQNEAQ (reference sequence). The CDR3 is CASSTGEGPYEQYF. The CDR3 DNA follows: TGTGCCAGCAGCACAGGGGAGGGTCCCTACGAGCAGTACTTC.

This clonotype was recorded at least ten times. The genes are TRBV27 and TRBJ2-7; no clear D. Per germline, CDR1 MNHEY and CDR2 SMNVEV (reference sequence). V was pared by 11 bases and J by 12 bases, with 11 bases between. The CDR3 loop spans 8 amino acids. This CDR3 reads CAEPLWYF. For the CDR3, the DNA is TGTGCCGAGCCCCTTTGGTACTTC.

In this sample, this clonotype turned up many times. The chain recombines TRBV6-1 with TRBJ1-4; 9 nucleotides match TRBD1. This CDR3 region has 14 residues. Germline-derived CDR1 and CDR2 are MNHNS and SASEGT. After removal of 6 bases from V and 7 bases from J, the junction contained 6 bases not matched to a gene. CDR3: CASSPGTGFEKLFF. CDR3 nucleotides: TGTGCCAGCAGCCCCGGGACAGGGTTTGAAAAACTGTTTTTT.

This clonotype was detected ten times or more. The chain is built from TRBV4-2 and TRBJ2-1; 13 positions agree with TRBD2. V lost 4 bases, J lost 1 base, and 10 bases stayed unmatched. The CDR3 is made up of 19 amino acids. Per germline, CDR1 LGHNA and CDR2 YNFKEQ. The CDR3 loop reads CASSPGLAGESASYNEQFF. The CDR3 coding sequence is TGTGCCAGCAGCCCCGGACTAGCGGGGGAATCGGCTTCCTACAATGAGCAGTTCTTC.

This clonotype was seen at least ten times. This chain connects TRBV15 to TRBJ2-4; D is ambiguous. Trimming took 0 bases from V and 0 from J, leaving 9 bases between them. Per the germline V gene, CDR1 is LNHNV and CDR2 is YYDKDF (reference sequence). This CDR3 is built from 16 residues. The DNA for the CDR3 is TGTGCCACCAGCAGAGATTTTAAAGTAGCCAAAAACATTCAGTACTTC. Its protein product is CATSRDFKVAKNIQYF.

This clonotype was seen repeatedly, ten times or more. CDR3 bases: TGTGCCAGCATCGGGACATCGAACACCGGGGAGCTGTTTTTT. As protein: CASIGTSNTGELFF. The rearrangement links TRBV12-3 or TRBV12-4 to TRBJ2-2; D possibly corresponds to TRBD1 (6 bases). The CDR3 extends over 14 amino acids. The V and J ends lost 7 bases and 0 bases respectively, with 9 bases between them.

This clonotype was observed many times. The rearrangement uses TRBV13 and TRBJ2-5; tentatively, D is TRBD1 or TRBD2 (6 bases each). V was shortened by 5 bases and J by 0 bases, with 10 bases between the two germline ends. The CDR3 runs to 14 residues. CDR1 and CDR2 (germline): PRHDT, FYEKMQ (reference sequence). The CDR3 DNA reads TGTGCCAGCAGCCAGAGGGGGGACCAAGAGACCCAGTACTTC. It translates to CASSQRGDQETQYF.

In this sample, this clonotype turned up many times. CDR3 amino acids: CASSLSPESPLHF. The CDR3 coding sequence is TGCGCCAGCAGCTTGAGTCCCGAATCACCCCTCCACTTT. The V call is TRBV5-1, the J call TRBJ1-6, with D unresolved. CDR1 and CDR2 from the germline V gene are SGHRS and YFSETQ. Trimming stripped 1 base from V and 10 bases from J, with 9 bases between. The CDR3 totals 13 residues.

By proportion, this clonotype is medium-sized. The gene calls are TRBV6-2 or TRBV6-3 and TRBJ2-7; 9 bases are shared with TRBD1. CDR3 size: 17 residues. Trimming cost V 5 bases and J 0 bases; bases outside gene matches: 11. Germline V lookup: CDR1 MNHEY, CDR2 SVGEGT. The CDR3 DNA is TGTGCCAGCAGTCTACCGGGACAGGGATTCAGCTCCTACGAGCAGTACTTC. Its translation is CASSLPGQGFSSYEQYF.

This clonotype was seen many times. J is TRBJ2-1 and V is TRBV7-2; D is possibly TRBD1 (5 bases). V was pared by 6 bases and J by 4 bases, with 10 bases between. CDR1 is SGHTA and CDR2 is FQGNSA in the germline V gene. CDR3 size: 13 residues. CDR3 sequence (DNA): TGTGCCAGCAGATCCGACAGTTACAATGAGCAGTTCTTC. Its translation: CASRSDSYNEQFF.

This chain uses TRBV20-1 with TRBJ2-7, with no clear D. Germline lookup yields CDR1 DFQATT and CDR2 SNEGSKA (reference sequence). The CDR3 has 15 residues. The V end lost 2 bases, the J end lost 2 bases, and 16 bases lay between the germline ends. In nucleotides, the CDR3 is TGCAGTGCTAGATTCACCCTCACTCCCGCCTACGAGCAGTACTTC. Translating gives CSARFTLTPAYEQYF.

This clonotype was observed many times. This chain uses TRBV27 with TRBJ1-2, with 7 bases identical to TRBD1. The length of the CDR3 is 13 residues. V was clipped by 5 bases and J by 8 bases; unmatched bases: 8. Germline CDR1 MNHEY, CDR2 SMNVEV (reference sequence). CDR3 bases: TGTGCCAGCAGTCCTGGACAGGTCGTGGGCTACACCTTC. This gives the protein CASSPGQVVGYTF.

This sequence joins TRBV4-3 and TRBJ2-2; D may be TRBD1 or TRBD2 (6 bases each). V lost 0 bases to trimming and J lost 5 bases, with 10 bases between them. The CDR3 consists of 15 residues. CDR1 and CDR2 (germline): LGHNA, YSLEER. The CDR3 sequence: CASSQDWGATGELFF. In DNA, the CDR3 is TGCGCCAGCAGCCAAGATTGGGGGGCGACCGGGGAGCTGTTTTTT.

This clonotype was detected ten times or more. The CDR3 DNA sequence: TGTGCCAGCAGCCAAATTCTAGCGGGGAACGAGCAGTACTTC. It translates to CASSQILAGNEQYF. The chain recombines TRBV3-1 with TRBJ2-7, with TRBD2 identical over 9 bases. The germline V gene encodes CDR1 LGHDT and CDR2 YNNKEL (reference sequence). This CDR3 spans 14 amino acids. The trim removed 2 bases at V and 5 bases at J, leaving 4 bases unmatched.

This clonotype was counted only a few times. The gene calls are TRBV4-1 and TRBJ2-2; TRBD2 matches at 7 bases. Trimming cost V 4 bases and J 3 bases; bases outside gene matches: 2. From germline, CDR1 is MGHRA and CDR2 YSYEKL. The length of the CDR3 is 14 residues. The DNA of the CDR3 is TGCGCCAGCAGCCCGGGACTACACACCGGGGAGCTGTTTTTT. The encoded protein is CASSPGLHTGELFF.

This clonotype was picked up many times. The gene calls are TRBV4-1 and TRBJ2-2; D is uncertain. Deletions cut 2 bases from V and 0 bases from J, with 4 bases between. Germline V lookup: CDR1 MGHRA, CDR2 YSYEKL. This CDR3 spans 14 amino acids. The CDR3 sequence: CASSQIPNTGELFF. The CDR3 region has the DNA TGCGCCAGCAGCCAAATTCCGAACACCGGGGAGCTGTTTTTT.

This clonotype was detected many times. The CDR3 DNA reads TGTGCCAGCAGCTTCCTACCAGATACGCAGTATTTT. Encoded protein: CASSFLPDTQYF. This chain connects TRBV7-9 to TRBJ2-3; D gene ambiguous. From germline, CDR1 is SEHNR and CDR2 FQNEAQ (reference sequence). This CDR3 contains 12 residues. V lost 3 bases and J lost 4, with 5 bases in between.

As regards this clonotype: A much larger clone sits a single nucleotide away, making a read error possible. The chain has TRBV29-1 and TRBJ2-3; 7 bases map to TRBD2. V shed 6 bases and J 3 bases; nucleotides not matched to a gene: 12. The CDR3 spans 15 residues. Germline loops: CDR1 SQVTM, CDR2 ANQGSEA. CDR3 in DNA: TGCAGCGTCACTCTAGCGGAGGGGCGAACAGATACGCAGTATTTT. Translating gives CSVTLAEGRTDTQYF.

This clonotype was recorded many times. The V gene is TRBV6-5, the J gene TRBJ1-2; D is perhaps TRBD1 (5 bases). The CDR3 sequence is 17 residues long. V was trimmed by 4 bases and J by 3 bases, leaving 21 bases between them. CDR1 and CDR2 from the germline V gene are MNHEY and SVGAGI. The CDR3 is CASSSHRDLRRDYGYTF. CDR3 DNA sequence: TGTGCCAGCAGTTCCCACCGGGACCTCAGAAGGGACTATGGCTACACCTTC.